The 23 T cell receptor beta chains reported below all come from one sample, sequenced in a study of CD8 T cells in Susac syndrome. The RNA input was about 0.5 to 1 ug, and it was reverse transcribed with random hexamers. Using its own MiXCR run on the immunoSEQ multiplex PCR reads, TCRdb lists one record per CDR3 protein. The sample carries approximately 110,000 distinct CDR3 sequences, roughly 93% recorded once. Sequencing was done on a sample of CD8+ T cells from PBMCs. The receptors were gathered from a human donor with multiple sclerosis.

This clonotype appeared a few times. The chain is built from TRBV14 and TRBJ1-1, with TRBD1 matching 9 bases. The length of the CDR3 is 15 residues. The trim removed 3 bases at V and 3 bases at J, leaving 5 bases unmatched. CDR1 and CDR2 (germline): SGHDN, FVKESK. CDR3 DNA: TGTGCCAGCAGCCACCGGACAGGGGAGGACACTGAAGCTTTCTTT. It codes for CASSHRTGEDTEAFF.

This CDR3 reads CSVEERGTGWETQYF. CDR3 nucleotide sequence: TGCAGCGTTGAAGAACGCGGGACAGGATGGGAGACCCAGTACTTC. The chain employs TRBV29-1 and TRBJ2-5, with TRBD1 matching over 8 bases. Trimming cost V 0 bases and J 5 bases; bases outside gene matches: 8. This CDR3 spans 15 amino acids. The V gene's germline CDR1 is SQVTM and CDR2 ANQGSEA. The whole variable domain, remainder taken from reference TRBV29-1 and TRBJ2-5, is SAVISQKPSRDICQRGTSLTIQCQVDSQVTMMFWYRQQPGQSLTLIATANQGSEATYESGFVIDKFPISRPNLTFSTLTVSNMSPEDSSIYLCSVEERGTGWETQYFGPGTRLLVL.

J is TRBJ2-1 and V is TRBV18; D gene unclear. Trimming stripped 2 bases from V and 5 bases from J, with 4 bases between. The CDR3 runs to 12 residues. Germline CDR1 reads KGHSH; CDR2 reads LQKENI. Written as DNA, the CDR3 is TGTGCCAGCTCACCAGGTAACAATGAGCAGTTCTTC. Amino acids: CASSPGNNEQFF.

This clonotype was seen once. This chain connects TRBV14 to TRBJ2-3; 7 nucleotides match TRBD1. CDR1 and CDR2 (germline): SGHDN, FVKESK. After removal of 5 bases from V and 0 bases from J, the junction contained 8 bases not matched to a gene. The CDR3 is made up of 16 amino acids. The CDR3 spells CASSVYGTESTDTQYF. The CDR3 DNA sequence: TGTGCCAGCAGCGTATACGGGACAGAGAGCACAGATACGCAGTATTTT.

CDR3 region: CASSLGLNTGELFF. The CDR3 region has the DNA TGTGCCAGCAGCCTGGGACTCAACACCGGGGAGCTGTTTTTT. This chain joins TRBV13 and TRBJ2-2; a possible D gene is TRBD2 (6 bases). Trimming stripped 5 bases from V and 2 bases from J, with 9 bases between. The length of the CDR3 is 14 residues. CDR1 PRHDT and CDR2 FYEKMQ come from the germline V gene (reference sequence).

The gene calls are TRBV2 and TRBJ1-1; TRBD1 is a possible D gene (6 bases). Per germline, CDR1 SNHLY and CDR2 FYNNEI. CDR3 size: 15 residues. V gave up 6 bases and J gave up 1 base, with 15 bases separating them. This chain's CDR3 is CASSGEQGRNTEAFF. The CDR3 bases are TGTGCCAGCAGCGGCGAGCAGGGGCGGAACACTGAAGCTTTCTTT.

The chain links TRBV9 to TRBJ2-3; 9 nucleotides agree with TRBD1. From germline, CDR1 is SGDLS and CDR2 YYNGEE. This CDR3 contains 17 residues. The V segment lost 0 bases and the J segment 4 bases; nucleotides outside the gene matches: 9. The CDR3 DNA reads as TGTGCCAGCAGCGTAGGGGGGGGACAGGGTGGCCCAGATACGCAGTATTTT. Amino acid sequence: CASSVGGGQGGPDTQYF.

V is TRBV7-6 and J is TRBJ1-1; the match to TRBD1 covers 7 bases. After removal of 4 bases from V and 3 bases from J, the junction contained 11 bases not matched to a gene. Germline values: CDR1 SGHVS, CDR2 FNYEAQ. The CDR3 has 16 residues. Here the CDR3 reads CASSSTDRVVDTEAFF. The CDR3 DNA follows: TGTGCCAGCAGCTCAACTGACAGGGTCGTGGACACTGAAGCTTTCTTT.

In its sample, this clonotype was seen once. The V call is TRBV6-2 or TRBV6-3, the J call TRBJ2-7, with a possible D match to TRBD2 (5 bases). V lost 7 bases, J lost 7 bases, and 14 bases lay in between. Germline CDR1 is MNHEY and CDR2 is SVGEGT. The CDR3 covers 12 residues. CDR3 bases: TGTGCCAGCACCGAGAGGGCCAGGGAGCAGTACTTC. Translated, it gives CASTERAREQYF.

The chain carries TRBV20-1 and TRBJ2-7; 12 bases agree with TRBD2. The V gene's germline CDR1 is DFQATT and CDR2 SNEGSKA (reference sequence). Unmatched junction bases numbered 4, after V lost 4 bases and J lost 0 bases. The CDR3 is made up of 15 amino acids. CDR3 in amino acids: CSAKTSGGPSYEQYF. CDR3 bases: TGCAGTGCTAAAACTAGCGGGGGGCCCTCCTACGAGCAGTACTTC.

V gene TRBV13 combines with J gene TRBJ2-1; 11 bases are shared with TRBD1. V was pared by 3 bases and J by 6 bases, with 4 bases of the junction left unmatched. Germline V gene sequence: CDR1 PRHDT, CDR2 FYEKMQ (reference sequence). This CDR3 is built from 15 residues. CDR3 bases: TGTGCCAGCAGCTTGACCGGGACAGGGGGCAATGAGCAGTTCTTC. It yields the protein CASSLTGTGGNEQFF.

This clonotype was recorded once. This chain uses TRBV28 with TRBJ1-5, with D hard to call. The CDR3 covers 13 residues. Germline CDR1 and CDR2: MDHEN and SYDVKM. Trimming stripped 3 bases from V and 7 bases from J, with 10 bases between. CDR3 bases: TGTGCCAGCAGTTTCACACCTTCCCAGCCCCAGCATTTT. Amino acid sequence: CASSFTPSQPQHF.

The V gene is TRBV5-1, the J gene TRBJ1-2, with unresolved D. Germline V CDR1 and CDR2: SGHRS, YFSETQ. This CDR3 has 12 residues. V lost 1 base to trimming and J lost 2 bases, with 3 bases between them. The DNA for the CDR3 is TGCGCCAGCAGCTTGTGGAACTATGGCTACACCTTC. It specifies CASSLWNYGYTF.

The chain recombines TRBV27 with TRBJ1-2; D gene unclear. From germline, CDR1 is MNHEY and CDR2 SMNVEV (reference sequence). The CDR3 is 17 amino acids. Trimming removed 5 bases from V and 3 bases from J, with 22 bases in between. The CDR3 nucleotides are TGTGCCAGCAGTCGAGCGTACCAAGGGTTGGTCGACTATGGCTACACCTTC. It translates to CASSRAYQGLVDYGYTF.

The chain has TRBV5-1 and TRBJ2-7; weak D call: TRBD1 (6 bases). Trimming shortened V by 0 bases and J by 2 bases, and 21 bases separated the two germline ends. The germline gives CDR1 SGHRS, CDR2 YFSETQ. This CDR3 spans 18 amino acids. CDR3 residues: CASSLAPRRDTPPYEQYF. The CDR3 DNA reads TGCGCCAGCAGCTTGGCCCCACGCCGGGACACCCCACCCTACGAGCAGTACTTC.

This sequence joins TRBV7-9 and TRBJ1-5; 8 positions agree with TRBD1. Losses at the gene ends were 5 bases for V and 11 bases for J; bases not matched to a gene: 14. The CDR3 runs to 15 residues. The germline CDR1 and CDR2 sequences are SEHNR and FQNEAQ (reference sequence). The CDR3 protein is CASSDTGGKESAQHF. CDR3 coding DNA: TGTGCCAGCAGCGACACAGGGGGGAAGGAATCAGCCCAGCATTTT.

This rearrangement joins TRBV20-1 to TRBJ2-1, with 10 bases lining up with TRBD2. This CDR3 has 15 residues. Unmatched junction bases numbered 9, after V lost 5 bases and J lost 5 bases. Per germline, CDR1 DFQATT and CDR2 SNEGSKA (reference sequence). The CDR3: CSARRTSGDHNEQFF. The CDR3 region has the DNA TGCAGTGCTCGCCGGACTAGCGGAGACCACAATGAGCAGTTCTTC.

The rearrangement links TRBV7-9 to TRBJ2-5; 7 bases are shared with TRBD2. CDR3 length equals 15 residues. J lost 5 bases, V lost 4 bases, and 10 bases had no gene match. Per germline, CDR1 SEHNR and CDR2 FQNEAQ (reference sequence). The CDR3: CASSSWTSFEETQYF. In DNA, the CDR3 is TGTGCCAGCAGCTCATGGACTAGTTTTGAGGAGACCCAGTACTTC.

This clonotype was picked up one time. The chain joins TRBV20-1 to TRBJ2-7, with 11 bases fitting TRBD2. V was clipped by 3 bases and J by 4 bases; unmatched bases: 2. Germline CDR1 DFQATT, CDR2 SNEGSKA (reference sequence). The CDR3 is made up of 13 amino acids. In nucleotides, the CDR3 is TGCAGTGCTAGGGGGACTAGCGGATACGAGCAGTACGTC. This translates into CSARGTSGYEQYV.

The chain joins TRBV20-1 to TRBJ2-3, with 10 bases lining up with TRBD2. The CDR3 is made up of 16 amino acids. Germline V CDR1 and CDR2: DFQATT, SNEGSKA (reference sequence). Trimming cost V 3 bases and J 6 bases; bases outside gene matches: 12. This CDR3 is CSARSAEPGLADTQYF. The CDR3, as DNA: TGCAGTGCTAGGAGCGCCGAGCCGGGACTAGCGGATACGCAGTATTTT.

The J gene is TRBJ2-1, the V gene TRBV13; 9 positions agree with TRBD2. CDR1 and CDR2 (germline): PRHDT, FYEKMQ (reference sequence). The ends lost 8 bases at V and 6 bases at J; junction bases unmatched: 14. This CDR3 contains 16 residues. The CDR3 nucleotides read TGTGCCAGCCAAACCTCTGGCGGGAGGGGTGGCAATGAGCAGTTCTTC. Translating it yields CASQTSGGRGGNEQFF.

This chain joins TRBV14 and TRBJ2-4; no definite D call. Trimming cost V 5 bases and J 16 bases, with 18 bases left between them. CDR1 and CDR2 (germline): SGHDN, FVKESK. The CDR3 runs to 12 residues. The CDR3 region is CASSYGRSHTYF. Here the CDR3 DNA reads TGTGCCAGCAGCTATGGGCGGAGCCACACATACTTC.

The chain employs TRBV4-1 and TRBJ1-2, with 8 positions matching TRBD1. The length of the CDR3 is 12 residues. Trimming cost V 5 bases and J 7 bases; bases outside gene matches: 3. The germline V gene has CDR1 MGHRA and CDR2 YSYEKL. This CDR3 is CASSATGAGYTF. As DNA, the CDR3 is TGCGCCAGCAGCGCGACAGGGGCTGGCTACACCTTC.